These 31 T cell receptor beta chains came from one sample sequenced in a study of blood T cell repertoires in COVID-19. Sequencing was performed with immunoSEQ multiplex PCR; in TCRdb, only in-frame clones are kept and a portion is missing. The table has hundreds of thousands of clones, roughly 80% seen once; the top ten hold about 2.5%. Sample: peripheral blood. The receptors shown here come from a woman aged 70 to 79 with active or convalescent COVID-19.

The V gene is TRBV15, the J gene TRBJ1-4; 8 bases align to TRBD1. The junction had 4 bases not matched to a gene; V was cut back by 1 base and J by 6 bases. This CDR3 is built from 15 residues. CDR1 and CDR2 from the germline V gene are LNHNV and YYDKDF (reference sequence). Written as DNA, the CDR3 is TGTGCCACCAGCAGAGGATCCAGGGGGCATGAAAAACTGTTTTTT. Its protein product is CATSRGSRGHEKLFF.

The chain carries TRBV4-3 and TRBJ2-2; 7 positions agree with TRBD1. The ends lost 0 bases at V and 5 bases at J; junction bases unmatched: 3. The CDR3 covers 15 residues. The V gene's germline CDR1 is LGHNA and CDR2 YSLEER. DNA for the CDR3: TGCGCCAGCAGCCAAGACTACAGGGGAACCGGGGAGCTGTTTTTT. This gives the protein CASSQDYRGTGELFF.

CDR3 in DNA: TGTGCCAGCAGCGGGGACAGGGGTTATAATTCACCCCTCCACTTT. It encodes CASSGDRGYNSPLHF. V is TRBV9 and J is TRBJ1-6, with 10 nucleotides matching TRBD1. The CDR3 has 15 residues. Germline V gives CDR1 SGDLS, CDR2 YYNGEE. The V segment lost 3 bases and the J segment 4 bases; nucleotides outside the gene matches: 1.

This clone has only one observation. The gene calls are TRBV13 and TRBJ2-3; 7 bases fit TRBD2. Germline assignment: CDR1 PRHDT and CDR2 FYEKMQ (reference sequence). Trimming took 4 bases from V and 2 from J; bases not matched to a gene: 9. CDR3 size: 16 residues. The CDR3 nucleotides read TGTGCCAGCAGCTACCGGAGGGAGGGGACCACAGATACGCAGTATTTT. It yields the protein CASSYRREGTTDTQYF.

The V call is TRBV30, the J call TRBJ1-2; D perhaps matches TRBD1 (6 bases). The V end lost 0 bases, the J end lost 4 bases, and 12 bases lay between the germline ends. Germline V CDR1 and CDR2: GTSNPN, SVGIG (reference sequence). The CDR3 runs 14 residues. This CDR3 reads CAWSVDRLIYGYTF. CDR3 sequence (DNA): TGTGCCTGGAGTGTTGACAGGCTTATCTATGGCTACACCTTC.

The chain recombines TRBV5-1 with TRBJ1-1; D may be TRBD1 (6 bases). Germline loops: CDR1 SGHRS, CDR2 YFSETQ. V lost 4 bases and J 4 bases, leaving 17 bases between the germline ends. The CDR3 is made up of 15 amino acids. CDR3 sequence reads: CASSPLGVGGTEAFF. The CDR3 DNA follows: TGCGCCAGCAGCCCGCTGGGGGTAGGGGGCACTGAAGCTTTCTTT.

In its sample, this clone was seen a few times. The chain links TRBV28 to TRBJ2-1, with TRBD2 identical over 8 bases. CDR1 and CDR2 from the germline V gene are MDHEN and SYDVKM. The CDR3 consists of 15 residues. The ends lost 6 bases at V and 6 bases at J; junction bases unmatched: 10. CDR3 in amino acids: CASSQPGLVFNEQFF. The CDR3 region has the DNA TGTGCCAGCAGCCAGCCGGGACTAGTATTCAATGAGCAGTTCTTC.

This CDR3 is CASSTQGNIQYF. CDR3 in DNA: TGTGCCAGCAGCACGCAGGGAAACATTCAGTACTTC. The chain joins TRBV12-3 or TRBV12-4 to TRBJ2-4; the D gene is possibly TRBD1 (5 bases). CDR3 length equals 12 residues. Between the trimmed V and J ends, which lost 6 bases and 6 bases, there was a span of 9 bases.

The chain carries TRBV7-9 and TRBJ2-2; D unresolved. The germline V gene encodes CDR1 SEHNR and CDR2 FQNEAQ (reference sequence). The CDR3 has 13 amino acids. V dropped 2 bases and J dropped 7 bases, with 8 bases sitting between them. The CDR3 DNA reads TGTGCCAGCAGCTTATATCAGGTCGGGGAGCTGTTTTTT. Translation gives CASSLYQVGELFF.

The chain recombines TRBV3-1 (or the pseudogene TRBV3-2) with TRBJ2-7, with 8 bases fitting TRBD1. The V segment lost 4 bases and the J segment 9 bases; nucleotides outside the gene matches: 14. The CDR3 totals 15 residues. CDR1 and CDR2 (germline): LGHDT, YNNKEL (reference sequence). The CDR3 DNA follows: TGTGCCAGCAGCCCCGGGACAGGAGATTTACGAGTGCAGTACTTC. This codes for CASSPGTGDLRVQYF.

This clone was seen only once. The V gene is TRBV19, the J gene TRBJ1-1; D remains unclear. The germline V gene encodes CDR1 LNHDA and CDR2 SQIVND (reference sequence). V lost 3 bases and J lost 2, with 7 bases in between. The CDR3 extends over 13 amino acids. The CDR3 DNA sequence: TGTGCCAGTAGTATCCAAACAAACACTGAAGCTTTCTTT. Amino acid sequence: CASSIQTNTEAFF.

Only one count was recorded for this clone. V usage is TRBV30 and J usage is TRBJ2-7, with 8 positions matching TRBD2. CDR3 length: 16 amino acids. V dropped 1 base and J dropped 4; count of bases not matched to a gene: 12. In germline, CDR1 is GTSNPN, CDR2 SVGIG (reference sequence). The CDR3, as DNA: TGTGCCTGGAGTGAAGGAAGTAGCGGGAAGGGTTACGAGCAGTACTTC. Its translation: CAWSEGSSGKGYEQYF.

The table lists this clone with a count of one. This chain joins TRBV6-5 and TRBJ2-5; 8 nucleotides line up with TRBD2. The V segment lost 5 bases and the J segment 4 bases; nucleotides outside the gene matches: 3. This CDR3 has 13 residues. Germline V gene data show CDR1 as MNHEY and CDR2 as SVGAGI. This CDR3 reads CASSNGRGETQYF. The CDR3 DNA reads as TGTGCCAGCAGTAACGGGAGGGGAGAGACCCAGTACTTC.

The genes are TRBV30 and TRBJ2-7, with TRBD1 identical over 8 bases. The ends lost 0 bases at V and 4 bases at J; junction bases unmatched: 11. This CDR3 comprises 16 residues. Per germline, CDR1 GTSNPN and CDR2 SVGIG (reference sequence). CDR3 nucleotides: TGTGCCTGGAGTGTACCGGGTATGGGACAGGAGTACGAGCAGTACTTC. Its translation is CAWSVPGMGQEYEQYF.

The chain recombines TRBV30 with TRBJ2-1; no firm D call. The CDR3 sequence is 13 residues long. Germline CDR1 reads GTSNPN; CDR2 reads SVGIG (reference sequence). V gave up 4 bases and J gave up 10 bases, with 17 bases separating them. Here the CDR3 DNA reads TGTGCCTGGACCACCTGGGTTTCTAGGGAGCAGTTCTTC. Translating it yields CAWTTWVSREQFF.

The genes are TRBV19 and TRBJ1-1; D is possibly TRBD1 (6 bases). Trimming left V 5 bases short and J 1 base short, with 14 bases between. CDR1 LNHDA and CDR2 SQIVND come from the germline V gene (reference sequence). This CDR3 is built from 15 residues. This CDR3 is CASSPLVGANTEAFF. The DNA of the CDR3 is TGTGCCAGTAGTCCCCTTGTGGGGGCGAACACTGAAGCTTTCTTT.

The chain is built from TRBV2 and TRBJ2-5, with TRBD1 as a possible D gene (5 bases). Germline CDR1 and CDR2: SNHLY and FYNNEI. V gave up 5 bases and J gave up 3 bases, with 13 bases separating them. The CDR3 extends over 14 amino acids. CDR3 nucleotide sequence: TGTGCCAGCAGTTACCTGACAGACGAAGAGACCCAGTACTTC. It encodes CASSYLTDEETQYF. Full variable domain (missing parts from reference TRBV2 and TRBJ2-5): EPEVTQTPSHQVTQMGQEVILRCVPISNHLYFYWYRQILGQKVEFLVSFYNNEISEKSEIFDDQFSVERPDGSNFTLKIRSTKLEDSAMYFCASSYLTDEETQYFGPGTRLLVL.

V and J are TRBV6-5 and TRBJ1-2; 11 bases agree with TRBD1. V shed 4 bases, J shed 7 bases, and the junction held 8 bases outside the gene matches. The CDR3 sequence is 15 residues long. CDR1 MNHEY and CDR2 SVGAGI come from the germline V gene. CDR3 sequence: CASSSPGQGVGGYTF. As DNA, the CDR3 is TGTGCCAGCAGTTCCCCGGGACAGGGGGTCGGTGGCTACACCTTC.

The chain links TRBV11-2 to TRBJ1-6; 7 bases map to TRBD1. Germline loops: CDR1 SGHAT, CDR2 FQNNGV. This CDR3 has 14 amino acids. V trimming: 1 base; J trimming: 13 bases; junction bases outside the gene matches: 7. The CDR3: CASSLAGGIFPLHF. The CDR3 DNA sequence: TGTGCCAGCAGCTTAGCAGGGGGGATTTTTCCCCTCCACTTT. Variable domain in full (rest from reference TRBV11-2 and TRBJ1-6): EAGVAQSPRYKIIEKRQSVAFWCNPISGHATLYWYQQILGQGPKLLIQFQNNGVVDDSQLPKDRFSAERLKGVDSTLKIQPAKLEDSAVYLCASSLAGGIFPLHFGNGTRLTVT.

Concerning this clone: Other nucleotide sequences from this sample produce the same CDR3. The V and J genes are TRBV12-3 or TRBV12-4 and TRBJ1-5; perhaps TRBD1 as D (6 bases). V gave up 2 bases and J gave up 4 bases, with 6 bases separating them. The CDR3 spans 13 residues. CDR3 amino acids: CASSLTGNQPQHF. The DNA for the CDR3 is TGTGCCAGCAGTTTAACAGGGAATCAGCCCCAGCATTTT.

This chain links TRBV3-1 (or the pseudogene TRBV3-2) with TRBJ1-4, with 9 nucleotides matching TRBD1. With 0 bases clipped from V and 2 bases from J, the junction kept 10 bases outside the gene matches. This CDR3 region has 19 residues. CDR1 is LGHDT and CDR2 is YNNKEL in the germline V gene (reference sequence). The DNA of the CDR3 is TGTGCCAGCAGCCAAGATGCCCGACAGGGGGGATTCACTAATGAAAAACTGTTTTTT. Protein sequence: CASSQDARQGGFTNEKLFF.

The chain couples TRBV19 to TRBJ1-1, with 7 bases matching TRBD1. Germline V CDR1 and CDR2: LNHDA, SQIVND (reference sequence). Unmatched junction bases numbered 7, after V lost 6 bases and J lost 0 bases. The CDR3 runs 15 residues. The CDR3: CASRDRDSMNTEAFF. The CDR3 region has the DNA TGTGCCAGTAGAGACAGGGATTCTATGAACACTGAAGCTTTCTTT.

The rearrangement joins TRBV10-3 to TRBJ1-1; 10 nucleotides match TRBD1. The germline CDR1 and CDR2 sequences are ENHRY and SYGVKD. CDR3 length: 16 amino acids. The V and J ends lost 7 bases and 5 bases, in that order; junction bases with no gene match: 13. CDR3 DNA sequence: TGTGCCATCAAGCCGGGACAGGGGACCGGAGGAACTGAAGCTTTCTTT. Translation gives CAIKPGQGTGGTEAFF.

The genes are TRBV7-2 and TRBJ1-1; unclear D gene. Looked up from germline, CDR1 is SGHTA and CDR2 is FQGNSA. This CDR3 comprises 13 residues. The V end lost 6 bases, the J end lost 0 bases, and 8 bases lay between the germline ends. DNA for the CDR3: TGTGCCAGCAGTTCTAACCTGAACACTGAAGCTTTCTTT. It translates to CASSSNLNTEAFF.

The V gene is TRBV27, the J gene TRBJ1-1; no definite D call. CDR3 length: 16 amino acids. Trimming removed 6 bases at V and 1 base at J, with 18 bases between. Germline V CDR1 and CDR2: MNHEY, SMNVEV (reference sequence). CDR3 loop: CASRPLGRAENTEAFF. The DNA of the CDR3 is TGTGCCAGCAGGCCACTGGGGAGGGCTGAGAACACTGAAGCTTTCTTT.

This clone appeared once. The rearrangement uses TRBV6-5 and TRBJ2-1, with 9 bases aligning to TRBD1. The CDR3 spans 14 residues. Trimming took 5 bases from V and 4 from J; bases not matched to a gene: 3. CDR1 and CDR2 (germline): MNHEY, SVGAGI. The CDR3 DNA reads TGTGCCAGCAGTCCGGGACAGGGTTACAATGAGCAGTTCTTC. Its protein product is CASSPGQGYNEQFF.

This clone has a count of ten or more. The chain's CDR3 is CASSYYTGGRRTGELFF. In DNA, the CDR3 is TGCGCCAGCAGCTACTACACGGGGGGGCGCCGCACCGGGGAGCTGTTTTTT. V and J are TRBV5-1 and TRBJ2-2, with TRBD2 identical over 8 bases. With 3 bases clipped from V and 4 bases from J, the junction kept 11 bases outside the gene matches. Germline V gene lookup returns CDR1 SGHRS and CDR2 YFSETQ. The CDR3 loop spans 17 amino acids.

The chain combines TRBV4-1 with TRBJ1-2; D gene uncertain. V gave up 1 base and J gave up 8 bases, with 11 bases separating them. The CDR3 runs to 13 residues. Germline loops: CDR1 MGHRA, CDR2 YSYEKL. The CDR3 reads CASSQVRVEGYTF. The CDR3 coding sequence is TGCGCCAGCAGCCAAGTAAGAGTGGAGGGCTACACCTTC.

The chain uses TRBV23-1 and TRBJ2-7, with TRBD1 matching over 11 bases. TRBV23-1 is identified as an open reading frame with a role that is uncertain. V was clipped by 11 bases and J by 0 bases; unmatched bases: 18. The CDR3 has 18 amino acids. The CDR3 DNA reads TGCGCCTGCGGGGCCCGGACAGGGGGCCCTCGGAGCTCCTACGAGCAGTACTTC. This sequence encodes CACGARTGGPRSSYEQYF.

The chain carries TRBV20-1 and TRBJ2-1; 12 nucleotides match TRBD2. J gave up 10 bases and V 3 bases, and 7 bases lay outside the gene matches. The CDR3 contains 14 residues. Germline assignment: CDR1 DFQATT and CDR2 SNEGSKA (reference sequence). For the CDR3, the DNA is TGCAGTGCTAGTTCTAGCGGGGGGGCCTGGGAGCAGTTCTTC. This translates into CSASSSGGAWEQFF.

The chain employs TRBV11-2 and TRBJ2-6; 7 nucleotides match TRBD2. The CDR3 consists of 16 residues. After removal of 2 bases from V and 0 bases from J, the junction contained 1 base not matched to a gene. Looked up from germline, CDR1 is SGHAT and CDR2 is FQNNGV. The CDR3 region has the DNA TGTGCCAGCAGCTTACGCGGGGGCTCTGGGGCCAACGTCCTGACTTTC. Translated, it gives CASSLRGGSGANVLTF.